One sample yielded the 26 T cell receptor beta chains listed below, sequenced in a study of blood T cell repertoires in COVID-19. Some clones are missing from TCRdb's copy, which holds only in-frame ones; the method was immunoSEQ multiplex PCR. The data contain some 130,000 clones, more than 75% of them seen just once; the ten biggest clones take up 9.5% to 12%. Sequencing input: peripheral blood. These receptors all stem from a man aged 55 to 69 who had recovered from COVID-19.

The chain has TRBV2 and TRBJ1-5; 7 bases fit TRBD1. The CDR3 is 15 residues long. J lost 1 base, V lost 1 base, and 1 base had no gene match. The V gene's germline CDR1 is SNHLY and CDR2 FYNNEI. CDR3 bases: TGTGCCAGCAGTGAAGTACAGGGGAGCAATCAGCCCCAGCATTTT. Its protein product is CASSEVQGSNQPQHF.

The chain recombines TRBV19 with TRBJ2-6; D uncertain. Germline V lookup: CDR1 LNHDA, CDR2 SQIVND (reference sequence). The germline V and J ends were trimmed by 1 base and 4 bases, with 8 bases remaining between them. The CDR3 has 15 residues. This CDR3 reads CASSIGGGGANVLTF. CDR3 nucleotide sequence: TGTGCCAGTAGTATAGGCGGTGGAGGGGCCAACGTCCTGACTTTC.

The gene calls are TRBV5-4 and TRBJ2-7, with TRBD2 identical over 10 bases. This CDR3 contains 15 residues. Trimming at V came to 4 bases and at J to 0 bases, leaving 4 bases not matched to a gene. Per germline, CDR1 SGHNT and CDR2 YYREEE (reference sequence). CDR3 bases: TGTGCCAGCAGCCGCCGACTAGCGGGCTCCTACGAGCAGTACTTC. Translating gives CASSRRLAGSYEQYF.

This sequence joins TRBV28 and TRBJ1-2; no clear D. This CDR3 has 14 residues. The V end was cut by 4 bases, the J end by 4 bases, with 13 bases between. Germline loops: CDR1 MDHEN, CDR2 SYDVKM. The CDR3 DNA reads TGTGCCAGCAGTTCCCCTGCCCGGTTCTATGGCTACACCTTC. Its protein product is CASSSPARFYGYTF.

The gene calls are TRBV19 and TRBJ1-1; a weak D match, TRBD1 (6 bases). V shed 3 bases and J shed 4 bases, with 21 bases lying between them. This CDR3 contains 17 residues. Germline V lookup: CDR1 LNHDA, CDR2 SQIVND (reference sequence). The CDR3 DNA reads TGTGCCAGTAGTATGAAAAAGGGGGGGCCGGGGAGCACTGAAGCTTTCTTT. This gives the protein CASSMKKGGPGSTEAFF.

The chain uses TRBV7-3 and TRBJ1-1; perhaps TRBD1 as D (6 bases). V lost 5 bases and J 4 bases, leaving 14 bases between the germline ends. The CDR3 runs to 14 residues. The V gene's germline CDR1 is SGHTA and CDR2 FQGTGA. The CDR3 coding sequence is TGTGCCAGCAGCCCCGGGGGGCTGGGCACTGAAGCTTTCTTT. Its protein is CASSPGGLGTEAFF.

The rearrangement joins TRBV5-6 to TRBJ2-3, with 8 positions matching TRBD2. The CDR3 contains 14 residues. V dropped 1 base and J dropped 5; count of bases not matched to a gene: 3. Germline CDR1 and CDR2: SGHDT and YYEEEE. The CDR3 sequence: CASSLQGLEDTQYF. CDR3 DNA sequence: TGTGCCAGCAGCTTGCAGGGACTAGAAGATACGCAGTATTTT.

The V and J genes are TRBV29-1 and TRBJ2-1; 7 bases map to TRBD2. V shed 7 bases and J 0 bases; nucleotides not matched to a gene: 0. The CDR3 is made up of 12 amino acids. In germline, CDR1 is SQVTM, CDR2 ANQGSEA. The CDR3 spells CSGGSSYNEQFF. Written as DNA, the CDR3 is TGCAGCGGCGGGAGCTCCTACAATGAGCAGTTCTTC.

The chain uses TRBV28 and TRBJ1-5; the D gene is possibly TRBD1 (5 bases). V was trimmed by 0 bases and J by 4 bases, leaving 10 bases between them. Looked up from germline, CDR1 is MDHEN and CDR2 is SYDVKM. The CDR3 is 15 amino acids. The DNA of the CDR3 is TGTGCCAGCAGTTTATGGAAGGCAGGGAATCAGCCCCAGCATTTT. It yields the protein CASSLWKAGNQPQHF.

The chain links TRBV5-1 to TRBJ2-1, with D perhaps matching TRBD2 (6 bases). The CDR3 has 16 amino acids. Trimming left V 4 bases short and J 4 bases short, with 18 bases between. Germline CDR1 is SGHRS and CDR2 is YFSETQ. The CDR3 sequence is CASSQAGSGIYNEQFF. The CDR3 bases are TGCGCCAGCAGCCAAGCAGGTAGCGGAATTTACAATGAGCAGTTCTTC.

This clone appeared once. This chain connects TRBV6-5 to TRBJ2-1, with a weak D call TRBD1 (5 bases). Germline V CDR1 and CDR2: MNHEY, SVGAGI. The CDR3 is 13 residues long. Trimming took off 6 bases at V and 4 bases at J, with 10 bases between the two ends. CDR3 loop: CASSRDRYNEQFF. Here the CDR3 DNA reads TGTGCCAGCAGCCGAGACAGATACAATGAGCAGTTCTTC.

The chain uses TRBV18 and TRBJ1-1; a possible D gene is TRBD1 (5 bases). The CDR3 covers 15 residues. Germline assignment: CDR1 KGHSH and CDR2 LQKENI. With 3 bases removed from V and 2 bases from J, the gap between germline ends came to 13 bases. Written as DNA, the CDR3 is TGTGCCAGCTCACCTCCAGGGATGTACAACACTGAAGCTTTCTTT. Amino acids: CASSPPGMYNTEAFF.

The chain recombines TRBV11-2 with TRBJ1-4; 9 nucleotides line up with TRBD1. Looked up from germline, CDR1 is SGHAT and CDR2 is FQNNGV. The V segment lost 7 bases and the J segment 8 bases; nucleotides outside the gene matches: 11. The CDR3 totals 15 residues. CDR3 sequence: CASTPLGTGREKLFF. CDR3 nucleotides: TGTGCCAGCACCCCGCTAGGGACAGGGCGCGAAAAACTGTTTTTT. The complete variable domain, with remaining parts taken from reference TRBV11-2 and TRBJ1-4, reads EAGVAQSPRYKIIEKRQSVAFWCNPISGHATLYWYQQILGQGPKLLIQFQNNGVVDDSQLPKDRFSAERLKGVDSTLKIQPAKLEDSAVYLCASTPLGTGREKLFFGSGTQLSVL.

V is TRBV7-2 and J is TRBJ2-2; weak D call: TRBD2 (6 bases). V was shortened by 5 bases and J by 8 bases, with 15 bases between the two germline ends. CDR1 SGHTA and CDR2 FQGNSA come from the germline V gene. This CDR3 has 14 residues. CDR3 region: CASSNRAAGGELFF. The DNA for the CDR3 is TGTGCCAGCAGCAATAGGGCCGCGGGGGGGGAGCTGTTTTTT.

The chain links TRBV6-5 to TRBJ2-7; 7 nucleotides match TRBD1. The V segment lost 6 bases and the J segment 3 bases; nucleotides outside the gene matches: 2. This CDR3 contains 12 residues. From germline, CDR1 is MNHEY and CDR2 SVGAGI. The CDR3 DNA sequence: TGTGCCAGCAGAGGGACAGTCTACGAGCAGTACTTC. Protein sequence: CASRGTVYEQYF.

The chain has TRBV6-5 and TRBJ1-2; D perhaps matches TRBD1 (5 bases). CDR1 is MNHEY and CDR2 is SVGAGI in the germline V gene. The CDR3 sequence is 13 residues long. The V end was cut by 4 bases, the J end by 6 bases, with 12 bases between. The CDR3 spells CASSSRGSNGYTF. The CDR3 bases are TGTGCCAGCAGTTCAAGGGGAAGCAATGGCTACACCTTC.

The gene calls are TRBV6-6 and TRBJ1-1; the match to TRBD1 covers 7 bases. V shed 9 bases and J 5 bases; nucleotides not matched to a gene: 9. CDR3 length: 13 amino acids. The germline gives CDR1 MNHNY, CDR2 SVGAGI (reference sequence). The CDR3 DNA follows: TGTGCCAGTCTACAGGGGCTGGGGACTGAAGCTTTCTTT. The encoded protein is CASLQGLGTEAFF.

CDR3 DNA sequence: TGTGCCAGCAGTGAGACAGGGGTAGACTATGGCTACACCTTC. It codes for CASSETGVDYGYTF. This rearrangement joins TRBV6-1 to TRBJ1-2; the match to TRBD1 covers 8 bases. The CDR3 spans 14 residues. Germline-derived CDR1 and CDR2 are MNHNS and SASEGT. V gave up 3 bases and J gave up 3 bases; unmatched junction bases: 3.

This clone was seen more than once but under ten times. The rearrangement uses TRBV6-2 or TRBV6-3 and TRBJ2-2; 9 positions agree with TRBD1. Trimming cost V 5 bases and J 6 bases; bases outside gene matches: 13. Germline lookup yields CDR1 MNHEY and CDR2 SVGEGT. The CDR3 has 17 amino acids. CDR3 in amino acids: CASSHRDRVIRAGELFF. CDR3 sequence (DNA): TGTGCCAGCAGTCACCGGGACAGGGTGATTCGGGCCGGGGAGCTGTTTTTT.

The J gene is TRBJ1-6, the V gene TRBV18, with D perhaps matching TRBD1 (6 bases). The length of the CDR3 is 12 residues. CDR1 and CDR2 from the germline V gene are KGHSH and LQKENI. Trimming shortened V by 3 bases and J by 13 bases, and 10 bases separated the two germline ends. This CDR3 is CASSPQGTPLHF. CDR3 DNA sequence: TGTGCCAGCTCACCGCAGGGGACCCCCCTCCACTTT. Full variable domain (outside the CDR3, taken from reference TRBV18 and TRBJ1-6): NAGVMQNPRHLVRRRGQEARLRCSPMKGHSHVYWYRQLPEEGLKFMVYLQKENIIDESGMPKERFSAEFPKEGPSILRIQQVVRGDSAAYFCASSPQGTPLHFGNGTRLTVT.

V is TRBV29-1 and J is TRBJ2-1, with D perhaps matching TRBD1 (6 bases). Trimming removed 7 bases at V and 0 bases at J, with 10 bases between. This CDR3 is 13 amino acids long. Germline V gives CDR1 SQVTM, CDR2 ANQGSEA. The chain's CDR3 is CSAGQSSYNEQFF. For the CDR3, the DNA is TGCAGCGCCGGACAGAGCTCCTACAATGAGCAGTTCTTC.

This clone was counted once. This sequence joins TRBV5-4 and TRBJ1-4; weak D call: TRBD1 (5 bases). The germline V gene encodes CDR1 SGHNT and CDR2 YYREEE (reference sequence). Trimming pared 4 bases from V and 6 bases from J, leaving 13 bases between. The CDR3 has 14 residues. CDR3 residues: CASSPQGSDEKLFF. The CDR3 coding sequence is TGTGCCAGCAGCCCCCAGGGAAGTGATGAAAAACTGTTTTTT.

The gene calls are TRBV7-2 and TRBJ2-1; 9 nucleotides match TRBD1. The CDR3 runs to 19 residues. V lost 5 bases and J lost 1; bases outside the gene matches: 15. CDR1 and CDR2 (germline): SGHTA, FQGNSA. The CDR3 here is CASSTRAGTGRLSYNEQFF. The CDR3 DNA reads as TGTGCCAGCAGCACGCGAGCCGGGACAGGGAGATTGTCCTACAATGAGCAGTTCTTC. Using reference TRBV7-2 and TRBJ2-1 for the parts outside the CDR3, the full variable domain is GAGVSQSPSNKVTEKGKDVELRCDPISGHTALYWYRQSLGQGLEFLIYFQGNSAPDKSGLPSDRFSAERTGGSVSTLTIQRTQQEDSAVYLCASSTRAGTGRLSYNEQFFGPGTRLTVL.

Here the CDR3 DNA reads TGTGCCAGCAGCTACGCGGGGGGTGTCACCGGGGAGCTGTTTTTT. Its translation is CASSYAGGVTGELFF. The chain employs TRBV11-2 and TRBJ2-2, with 8 bases identical to TRBD2. The CDR3 loop spans 15 amino acids. Trimming took 4 bases from V and 4 from J; bases not matched to a gene: 5. CDR1 and CDR2 (germline): SGHAT, FQNNGV.

The rearrangement uses TRBV3-1 (or the pseudogene TRBV3-2) and TRBJ2-7, with 7 bases fitting TRBD2. V shed 1 base, J shed 1 base, and the junction held 1 base outside the gene matches. This CDR3 has 14 residues. CDR1 and CDR2 (germline): LGHDT, YNNKEL (reference sequence). The CDR3 bases are TGTGCCAGCAGCCAAGCCGGGGGGTCCTACGAGCAGTACTTC. It yields the protein CASSQAGGSYEQYF.

The genes are TRBV20-1 and TRBJ2-1, with 10 positions matching TRBD2. Germline lookup yields CDR1 DFQATT and CDR2 SNEGSKA (reference sequence). The CDR3 totals 15 residues. The junction had 7 bases not matched to a gene; V was cut back by 3 bases and J by 5 bases. This CDR3 reads CSASPLAGVHNEQFF. Here the CDR3 DNA reads TGCAGTGCTAGTCCCCTAGCGGGAGTCCACAATGAGCAGTTCTTC.